Below are 29 T cell receptor beta chains sequenced from a single sample in a study of blood T cell repertoires in COVID-19. Assay: immunoSEQ multiplex PCR; the TCRdb copy retains only in-frame clones and omits some. This repertoire shows about 260,000 clones, approximately 88% found once; its top ten account for about 0.7%. The sample consisted of peripheral blood. Receptor source: a human donor in a cohort sampled during active COVID-19.

The chain links TRBV29-1 to TRBJ2-3; possible D gene TRBD2, 6 bases. The CDR3 extends over 14 amino acids. CDR1 and CDR2 from the germline V gene are SQVTM and ANQGSEA. V was trimmed by 5 bases and J by 5 bases, leaving 17 bases between them. The DNA of the CDR3 is TGCAGCGTTTCCGACGGGATGGGAGGAGATACGCAGTATTTT. Translating it yields CSVSDGMGGDTQYF.

The chain carries TRBV10-1 and TRBJ1-6, with TRBD1 identical over 8 bases. Unmatched junction bases numbered 8, after V lost 6 bases and J lost 7 bases. The CDR3 totals 15 residues. Germline lookup yields CDR1 WNHNN and CDR2 SYGVQD (reference sequence). CDR3 nucleotides: TGCGCCAGCAGCGGACAGGGCAAAGGGAATTCACCCCTCCACTTT. Its translation: CASSGQGKGNSPLHF.

Comment on this clone: Other nucleotide sequences from this sample produce the same CDR3. The rearrangement links TRBV6-5 to TRBJ2-5; a possible D gene is TRBD2 (7 bases). The germline gives CDR1 MNHEY, CDR2 SVGAGI. With 11 bases removed from V and 5 bases from J, the gap between germline ends came to 18 bases. CDR3 length equals 13 residues. The CDR3 reads CASKRGGAETQYF. The CDR3 nucleotides read TGTGCCTCAAAGAGGGGGGGGGCGGAGACCCAGTACTTC.

The chain recombines TRBV9 with TRBJ2-7, with D tentatively TRBD2 (6 bases). The germline V gene encodes CDR1 SGDLS and CDR2 YYNGEE. This CDR3 contains 14 residues. The V and J ends lost 2 bases and 7 bases respectively, with 16 bases between them. DNA of the CDR3: TGTGCCAGCAGCGTCTTAGCGGAGACCAGGGAGCAGTACTTC. It specifies CASSVLAETREQYF.

The V and J genes are TRBV9 and TRBJ1-5; D might be TRBD1 (6 bases). The CDR3 contains 14 residues. Germline lookup yields CDR1 SGDLS and CDR2 YYNGEE. V lost 5 bases and J lost 4, with 13 bases in between. CDR3 nucleotide sequence: TGTGCCAGCAGTCTAGGCACAGGGAATCAGCCCCAGCATTTT. It specifies CASSLGTGNQPQHF.

CDR3 residues: CATSDFPGNYGYTF. CDR3 nucleotides: TGTGCCACCAGTGATTTCCCGGGGAACTATGGCTACACCTTC. This chain joins TRBV24-1 and TRBJ1-2; the D is unclear. V shed 1 base and J shed 2 bases, with 7 bases lying between them. Germline loops: CDR1 KGHDR, CDR2 SFDVKD. This CDR3 spans 14 amino acids.

This clone has only one observation. The chain has TRBV6-6 and TRBJ2-7; D is possibly TRBD2 (6 bases). Germline CDR1 MNHNY, CDR2 SVGAGI (reference sequence). The CDR3 extends over 14 amino acids. The V and J ends lost 6 bases and 0 bases respectively, with 12 bases between them. The CDR3 spells CASSSLASSYEQYF. For the CDR3, the DNA is TGTGCCAGCAGCTCTCTAGCGTCCTCCTACGAGCAGTACTTC.

This chain uses TRBV7-2 with TRBJ2-7, with D maybe TRBD1 (6 bases). CDR1 SGHTA and CDR2 FQGNSA come from the germline V gene. The CDR3 loop spans 15 amino acids. Trimming took 5 bases from V and 4 from J, leaving 18 bases between them. CDR3 sequence (DNA): TGTGCCAGCAGCCAAACCGGACAGTTCGAGTACGAGCAGTACTTC. This translates into CASSQTGQFEYEQYF. Full variable domain (missing parts from reference TRBV7-2 and TRBJ2-7): GAGVSQSPSNKVTEKGKDVELRCDPISGHTALYWYRQSLGQGLEFLIYFQGNSAPDKSGLPSDRFSAERTGGSVSTLTIQRTQQEDSAVYLCASSQTGQFEYEQYFGPGTRLTVT.

The rearrangement uses TRBV7-2 and TRBJ1-1, with 9 positions matching TRBD1. The CDR3 spans 14 residues. Trimming at V came to 3 bases and at J to 5 bases, leaving 4 bases not matched to a gene. Per germline, CDR1 SGHTA and CDR2 FQGNSA. In nucleotides, the CDR3 is TGTGCCAGCAGCTTTCGGGACAGGGCTACTGAAGCTTTCTTT. This encodes CASSFRDRATEAFF.

V gene TRBV5-1 combines with J gene TRBJ2-3, with D perhaps TRBD1 (6 bases). This CDR3 has 14 residues. Germline values: CDR1 SGHRS, CDR2 YFSETQ. With 3 bases removed from V and 2 bases from J, the gap between germline ends came to 10 bases. The CDR3 DNA is TGCGCCAGCAGCTCGGGACAACTCACAGATACGCAGTATTTT. This codes for CASSSGQLTDTQYF.

The V and J genes are TRBV9 and TRBJ2-1; 8 bases are a match to TRBD2. Germline-derived CDR1 and CDR2 are SGDLS and YYNGEE. The CDR3 length is 15 residues. Germline trimming cut 3 bases from V and 6 bases from J; bases unmatched to any gene: 8. CDR3 region: CASSDAAGALNEQFF. The CDR3, as DNA: TGTGCCAGCAGCGATGCAGCGGGAGCCCTCAATGAGCAGTTCTTC. The full variable domain, in which reference TRBV9 and TRBJ2-1 provide the parts outside the CDR3, is DSGVTQTPKHLITATGQRVTLRCSPRSGDLSVYWYQQSLDQGLQFLIQYYNGEERAKGNILERFSAQQFPDLHSELNLSSLELGDSALYFCASSDAAGALNEQFFGPGTRLTVL.

The chain couples TRBV10-3 to TRBJ1-2, with 7 bases that match TRBD1. The V segment lost 0 bases and the J segment 8 bases; nucleotides outside the gene matches: 9. The CDR3 covers 15 residues. Germline CDR1 and CDR2: ENHRY and SYGVKD. CDR3 in amino acids: CAISESAGGLLGYTF. The CDR3 DNA sequence: TGTGCCATCAGTGAGTCTGCAGGGGGTTTATTGGGCTACACCTTC.

This clone occurred once. This chain joins TRBV30 and TRBJ2-1; the match to TRBD1 covers 10 bases. CDR1 and CDR2 (germline): GTSNPN, SVGIG (reference sequence). V lost 5 bases to trimming and J lost 4 bases; unmatched junction nucleotides: 8. The CDR3 extends over 15 amino acids. The CDR3 nucleotides are TGTGCCTGGGACCCTGACAGGGGGCCTTACAATGAGCAGTTCTTC. This encodes CAWDPDRGPYNEQFF.

V and J are TRBV28 and TRBJ2-3, with 8 nucleotides matching TRBD2. The V gene end was trimmed by 6 bases and the J gene end by 3 bases; junction bases not matched to a gene: 8. CDR1 and CDR2 from the germline V gene are MDHEN and SYDVKM. The CDR3 has 15 amino acids. The CDR3 coding sequence is TGTGCCAGCAGCCCGGGGGGGAGTAGGACAGATACGCAGTATTTT. It yields the protein CASSPGGSRTDTQYF. The full variable domain, completed using reference TRBV28 and TRBJ2-3, is DVKVTQSSRYLVKRTGEKVFLECVQDMDHENMFWYRQDPGLGLRLIYFSYDVKMKEKGDIPEGYSVSREKKERFSLILESASTNQTSMYLCASSPGGSRTDTQYFGPGTRLTVL.

This clone was counted once. V gene TRBV10-3 combines with J gene TRBJ1-2; D remains ambiguous. V was trimmed by 3 bases and J by 4 bases, leaving 18 bases between them. The germline V gene has CDR1 ENHRY and CDR2 SYGVKD. The CDR3 runs to 16 residues. In DNA, the CDR3 is TGTGCCATCAGTGAAAATGAAGGCGGGATCTTCTATGGCTACACCTTC. Its protein is CAISENEGGIFYGYTF.

This clone was detected a few times. This chain uses TRBV7-2 with TRBJ2-7; 7 nucleotides line up with TRBD1. CDR3 length: 16 amino acids. V lost 4 bases, J lost 3 bases, and 12 bases stayed unmatched. In germline, CDR1 is SGHTA, CDR2 FQGNSA. CDR3: CASSSEQGKPRYEQYF. The CDR3 DNA is TGTGCCAGCAGCTCCGAACAGGGGAAGCCCCGCTACGAGCAGTACTTC.

This rearrangement joins TRBV7-8 to TRBJ1-1; D gene uncertain. Germline CDR1 reads SGHVS; CDR2 reads FQNEAQ. Trimming stripped 1 base from V and 0 bases from J, with 15 bases between. The CDR3 extends over 17 amino acids. CDR3 sequence (DNA): TGTGCCAGCAGCTTAGTGGGGTCCTTGGGAGTGAACACTGAAGCTTTCTTT. This sequence encodes CASSLVGSLGVNTEAFF.

This chain joins TRBV5-8 and TRBJ2-1; 7 nucleotides agree with TRBD2. The CDR3 loop spans 14 amino acids. V lost 10 bases, J lost 2 bases, and 9 bases stayed unmatched. The V gene's germline CDR1 is SGHTS and CDR2 YDEGEE. The CDR3 bases are TGTGCCCTTTCCCCAGCGGGAACCTACAATGAGCAGTTCTTC. Protein sequence: CALSPAGTYNEQFF.

The V and J genes are TRBV27 and TRBJ1-5, with 7 bases matching TRBD1. The V gene's germline CDR1 is MNHEY and CDR2 SMNVEV (reference sequence). The ends lost 5 bases at V and 0 bases at J; junction bases unmatched: 13. This CDR3 is built from 18 residues. In nucleotides, the CDR3 is TGTGCCAGCAGTCTAGGGGGCACCGGACTTTATAGCAATCAGCCCCAGCATTTT. The encoded protein is CASSLGGTGLYSNQPQHF.

Comments on this clone: A read error may account for a junction end that differs from germline. The chain uses TRBV2 and TRBJ1-3; D is unclear. Germline values: CDR1 SNHLY, CDR2 FYNNEI. The CDR3 length is 14 residues. The CDR3 DNA follows: TGTGCCGGCAGTGAACAGATTTCTGGAAACACCATATATTTT. It encodes CAGSEQISGNTIYF.

The V gene is TRBV19, the J gene TRBJ2-5; 10 nucleotides match TRBD1. After removal of 5 bases from V and 4 bases from J, the junction contained 10 bases not matched to a gene. This CDR3 region has 16 residues. Germline V CDR1 and CDR2: LNHDA, SQIVND (reference sequence). CDR3 DNA sequence: TGTGCCAGTAGTGTCGGATCGACAGGGGGCGGAGAGACCCAGTACTTC. Translation: CASSVGSTGGGETQYF.

The V and J genes are TRBV28 and TRBJ2-2; the D is unclear. This CDR3 region has 15 residues. Per the germline V gene, CDR1 is MDHEN and CDR2 is SYDVKM. The V and J ends lost 9 bases and 4 bases respectively, with 18 bases between them. The CDR3 region has the DNA TGTGCCAGAATGACTTCTCCGCGAAGCACCGGGGAGCTGTTTTTT. Translated: CARMTSPRSTGELFF.

The chain is built from TRBV29-1 and TRBJ1-5; 8 nucleotides agree with TRBD1. Germline loops: CDR1 SQVTM, CDR2 ANQGSEA. Trimming took 5 bases from V and 4 from J; bases not matched to a gene: 1. The CDR3 is made up of 12 amino acids. The CDR3 is CSVRQGNQPQHF. The CDR3 DNA is TGCAGCGTTCGACAGGGGAATCAGCCCCAGCATTTT.

V usage is TRBV28 and J usage is TRBJ1-1; no definite D call. The V gene lost 1 base and the J gene lost 10 bases, with 10 bases spanning the gap. The germline V gene encodes CDR1 MDHEN and CDR2 SYDVKM. This CDR3 has 12 residues. For the CDR3, the DNA is TGTGCCAGCAGTTTATTGAGCGAGAGAGCTTTCTTT. This translates into CASSLLSERAFF.

This clone was seen just once. The chain is built from TRBV7-3 and TRBJ2-7; 11 bases fit TRBD1. The CDR3 covers 14 residues. Germline V gives CDR1 SGHTA, CDR2 FQGTGA. V was pared by 5 bases and J by 5 bases, with 5 bases of the junction left unmatched. The CDR3 sequence is CASSQDRGLNEQYF. CDR3 bases: TGTGCCAGCAGCCAGGACAGGGGGCTCAACGAGCAGTACTTC.

The rearrangement joins TRBV24-1 to TRBJ2-3; 9 positions match TRBD1. The V segment lost 1 base and the J segment 2 bases; nucleotides outside the gene matches: 12. This CDR3 has 19 residues. Germline assignment: CDR1 KGHDR and CDR2 SFDVKD. CDR3 sequence (DNA): TGTGCCACCAGTGATTTTAAGGCTTACAGGGGGCGACCCACAGATACGCAGTATTTT. It encodes CATSDFKAYRGRPTDTQYF.

The rearrangement links TRBV6-5 to TRBJ1-2; tentative D call: TRBD1 (5 bases). Between the trimmed V and J ends, which lost 6 bases and 5 bases, there was a span of 13 bases. Germline assignment: CDR1 MNHEY and CDR2 SVGAGI. The CDR3 sequence is 13 residues long. The CDR3 bases are TGTGCCAGCAGGGGTCCCAGGGCGTATGGCTACACCTTC. It specifies CASRGPRAYGYTF.

The V call is TRBV28, the J call TRBJ2-1; 9 nucleotides agree with TRBD2. Germline-derived CDR1 and CDR2 are MDHEN and SYDVKM. The CDR3 is 15 amino acids. With V trimmed by 5 bases and J by 9 bases, 11 bases remained unmatched. The CDR3 reads CASSRRAGGPREQFF. The CDR3 nucleotides are TGTGCCAGCAGTCGGCGGGCGGGAGGGCCCCGTGAGCAGTTCTTC.

The chain uses TRBV28 and TRBJ2-1, with D possibly matching TRBD1 (5 bases). The CDR3 extends over 16 amino acids. Germline V gene lookup returns CDR1 MDHEN and CDR2 SYDVKM. V was clipped by 7 bases and J by 0 bases, with 16 bases between them. The CDR3 is CASTPTQGSSYNEQFF. The CDR3 DNA sequence: TGTGCCAGCACCCCAACCCAGGGTAGCTCCTACAATGAGCAGTTCTTC.